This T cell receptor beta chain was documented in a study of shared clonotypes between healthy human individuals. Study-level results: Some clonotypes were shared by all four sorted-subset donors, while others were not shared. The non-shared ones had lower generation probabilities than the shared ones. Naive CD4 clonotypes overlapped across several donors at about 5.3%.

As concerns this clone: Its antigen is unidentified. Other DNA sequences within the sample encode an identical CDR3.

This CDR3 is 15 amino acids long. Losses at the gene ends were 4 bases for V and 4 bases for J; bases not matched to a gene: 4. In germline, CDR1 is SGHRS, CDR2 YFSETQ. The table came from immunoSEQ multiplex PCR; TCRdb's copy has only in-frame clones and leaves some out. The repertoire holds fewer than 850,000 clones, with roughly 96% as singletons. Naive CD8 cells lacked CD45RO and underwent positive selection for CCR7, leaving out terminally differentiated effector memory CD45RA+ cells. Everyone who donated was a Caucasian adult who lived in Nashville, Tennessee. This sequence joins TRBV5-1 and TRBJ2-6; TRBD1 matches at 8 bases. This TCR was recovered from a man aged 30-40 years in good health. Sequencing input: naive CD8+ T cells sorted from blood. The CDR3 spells CASSQTGAGANVLTF. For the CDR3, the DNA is TGCGCCAGCAGCCAGACAGGGGCCGGGGCCAACGTCCTGACTTTC.